This T cell receptor beta chain was sequenced in a study of cytomegalovirus exposure and HLA in healthy donors. Sequencing used immunoSEQ multiplex PCR; TCRdb keeps in-frame clones, though not all of them. The table shows 140,000 to 150,000 clones, with approximately 91% occurring only once. The ends lost 4 bases at V and 3 bases at J; junction bases unmatched: 6. Germline loops: CDR1 SGDLS, CDR2 YYNGEE. This CDR3 is 14 amino acids long. The sample was PBMCs. J is TRBJ1-1 and V is TRBV9; 7 bases align to TRBD1. The sequence was obtained from a man aged 18 to 29 in good health and CMV-seronegative. CDR3 region: CASSSGGTDTEAFF. The CDR3 DNA is TGTGCCAGCAGCTCCGGCGGGACAGACACTGAAGCTTTCTTT.